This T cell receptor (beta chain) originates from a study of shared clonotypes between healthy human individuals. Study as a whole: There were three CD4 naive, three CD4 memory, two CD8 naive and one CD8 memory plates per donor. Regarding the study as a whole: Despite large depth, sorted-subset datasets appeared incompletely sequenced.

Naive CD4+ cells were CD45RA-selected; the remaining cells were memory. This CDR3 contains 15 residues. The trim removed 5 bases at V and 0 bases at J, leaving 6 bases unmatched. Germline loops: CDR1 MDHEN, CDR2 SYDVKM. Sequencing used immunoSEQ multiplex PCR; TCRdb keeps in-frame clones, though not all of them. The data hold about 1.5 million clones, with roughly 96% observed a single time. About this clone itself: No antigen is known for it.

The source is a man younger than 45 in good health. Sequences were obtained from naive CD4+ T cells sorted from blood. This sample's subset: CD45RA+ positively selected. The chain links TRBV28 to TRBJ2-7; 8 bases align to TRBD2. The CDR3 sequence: CASSPSGPSSYEQYF. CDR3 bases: TGTGCCAGCAGTCCTAGCGGGCCTAGCTCCTACGAGCAGTACTTC.